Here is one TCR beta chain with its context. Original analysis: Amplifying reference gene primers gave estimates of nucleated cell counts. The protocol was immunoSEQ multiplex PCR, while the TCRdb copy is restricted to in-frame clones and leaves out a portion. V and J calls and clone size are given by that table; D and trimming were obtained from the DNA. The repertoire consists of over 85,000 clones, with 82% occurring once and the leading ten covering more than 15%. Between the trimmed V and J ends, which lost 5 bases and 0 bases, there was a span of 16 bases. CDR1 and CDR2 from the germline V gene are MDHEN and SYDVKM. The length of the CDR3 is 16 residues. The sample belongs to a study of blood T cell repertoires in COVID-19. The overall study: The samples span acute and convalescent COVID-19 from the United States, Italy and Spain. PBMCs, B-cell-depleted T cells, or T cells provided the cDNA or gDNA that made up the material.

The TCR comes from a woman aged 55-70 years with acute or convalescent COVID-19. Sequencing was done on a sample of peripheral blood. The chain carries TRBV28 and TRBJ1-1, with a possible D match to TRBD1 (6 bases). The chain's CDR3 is CASSINDRFMNTEAFF. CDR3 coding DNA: TGTGCCAGCAGTATCAACGACAGGTTCATGAACACTGAAGCTTTCTTT.